This is a list of T cell receptor delta chains from one sample in a study of Vδ1+ human thymocytes. TCRdb fed the multiplex PCR reads to CATT. The sample carries 70,000 or so delta-chain clones, around 32% recorded once. The sample was Vdelta1+ gamma-delta thymocytes from the thymus. The receptors come from a boy under two years old who had congenital heart surgery. The CDR3 runs from the conserved cysteine through the conserved F or W. D genes are given only for firm matches. Some rows mark clone size as missing; the rest say once, few, many or name a class of expanded clone.

NA	TRDV1	TRDJ1	NA	CALGARKAQDKLIF	TGTGCTCTTGGGGCACGAAAGGCCCAAGATAAACTCATCTTT
NA	TRDV1	TRDJ1	TRDD3	CALGEAPVAAGGTYTDKLIF	TGTGCTCTTGGGGAAGCTCCGGTCGCGGCTGGGGGGACGTACACCGATAAACTCATCTTT
NA	TRDV1	TRDJ1	TRDD3	CALGQTRGWGIRTDKLIF	TGTGCTCTTGGGCAAACACGTGGGTGGGGGATACGCACCGATAAACTCATCTTT
NA	TRDV1	TRDJ1	TRDD2	CALGEPQLPTPIRGDFGKLIF	TGTGCTCTTGGGGAACCCCAACTTCCTACGCCTATACGCGGCGATTTCGGTAAACTCATCTTT
NA	TRDV1	TRDJ1	TRDD3	CALGELCIPILGDTGTDKLIF	TGTGCTCTTGGGGAACTCTGCATCCCGATACTGGGGGATACAGGAACCGATAAACTCATCTTT
NA	TRDV1	TRDJ1	TRDD3	CALGEPTPSVGDTYTDKLIF	TGTGCTCTTGGGGAACCCACTCCCTCCGTGGGGGATACTTACACCGATAAACTCATCTTT
NA	TRDV1	TRDJ1	TRDD3	CALGEMASTTGGYRTTDKLIF	TGTGCTCTTGGGGAAATGGCGTCTACCACTGGGGGATACAGGACTACCGATAAACTCATCTTT
NA	TRDV1	TRDJ1	NA	CALGELSFRRTDKLIF	TGTGCTCTTGGGGAGCTATCCTTCCGACGTACCGATAAACTCATCTTT
NA	TRDV1	TRDJ1	TRDD3	CALGELVTTPGDTGLLATDKLIF	TGTGCTCTTGGGGAACTAGTGACCACGCCGGGGGATACGGGACTACTGGCCACCGATAAACTCATCTTT
few	TRDV2	TRDJ1	NA	CACAPYCGFTDKLIF	TGTGCCTGTGCCCCGTACTGTGGATTCACCGATAAACTCATCTTT
NA	TRDV1	TRDJ1	TRDD3	CALGVIPLGDTTDKLIF	TGTGCTCTTGGGGTCATACCACTGGGGGATACAACCGATAAACTCATCTTT
few	TRDV1	TRDJ1	TRDD2	CALGAPFLWVIRVLGYTDKLIF	TGTGCTCTTGGGGCGCCCTTCCTATGGGTGATACGCGTCCTAGGGTACACCGATAAACTCATCTTT
NA	TRDV1	TRDJ1	TRDD3	CALGERAQGAGGYAGLIF	TGTGCTCTTGGGGAACGGGCCCAAGGTGCTGGGGGATACGCAGGACTCATCTTT
NA	TRDV1	TRDJ1	TRDD3	CALGQKASWGTGDKLIF	TGTGCTCTTGGGCAAAAGGCCTCCTGGGGGACAGGGGATAAACTCATCTTT
NA	TRDV1	TRDJ1	TRDD3	CALGIFYPPGDTTGKLIF	TGTGCTCTTGGGATCTTCTACCCCCCGGGGGATACTACGGGTAAACTCATCTTT
NA	TRDV1	TRDJ1	NA	CALGDPPSYVGGGYWGTDKLIF	TGTGCTCTTGGGGACCCTCCTTCCTACGTAGGTGGGGGATACTGGGGCACCGATAAACTCATCTTT
few	TRDV1	TRDJ1	NA	CALGELLRLSSPPDKLIF	TGTGCTCTTGGGGAACTACTCCGTCTCAGTTCCCCCCCCGATAAACTCATCTTT
NA	TRDV1	TRDJ1	TRDD3	CALGELWYWGISTDKLIF	TGTGCTCTTGGGGAACTGTGGTACTGGGGGATATCCACCGATAAACTCATCTTT
NA	TRDV1	TRDJ1	NA	CALGELEFRGTRVSYFTDKLIF	TGTGCTCTTGGGGAACTAGAGTTCCGTGGGACAAGAGTCAGTTACTTCACCGATAAACTCATCTTT
few	TRDV1	TRDJ1	NA	CALGELCCPPSVGPYGDKLIF	TGTGCTCTTGGGGAACTTTGTTGTCCCCCGTCGGTCGGACCCTATGGGGATAAACTCATCTTT
few	TRDV1	TRDJ1	TRDD3	CALGNSRPPTGGSGIGTDKLIF	TGTGCTCTTGGGAACTCGCGGCCTCCTACTGGGGGATCCGGCATAGGGACCGATAAACTCATCTTT
NA	TRDV1	TRDJ1	NA	CALGKYGGPYTDKLIF	TGTGCTCTTGGGAAGTACGGGGGGCCTTACACCGATAAACTCATCTTT
NA	TRDV2	TRDJ1	NA	CATRLLEHTDKLIF	TGTGCTACTAGGTTACTGGAGCACACCGATAAACTCATCTTT
NA	TRDV1	TRDJ1	TRDD3	CALGGHSGGYDHTDKLIF	TGTGCTCTTGGGGGTCATTCTGGGGGATACGACCACACCGATAAACTCATCTTT
NA	TRDV1	TRDJ1	TRDD3	CALGELGPTSLLGVTHTDKLIF	TGTGCTCTTGGGGAACTAGGGCCTACGTCCTTACTGGGGGTCACACACACCGATAAACTCATCTTT
NA	TRDV1	TRDJ1	NA	CALGGLVVGVLATDKLIF	TGTGCTCTTGGGGGCTTAGTGGTCGGGGTACTGGCCACCGATAAACTCATCTTT
few	TRDV1	TRDJ1	TRDD3	CALGERLAHWGTDYTDKLIF	TGTGCTCTTGGGGAACGGTTGGCTCACTGGGGGACTGATTACACCGATAAACTCATCTTT
NA	TRDV1	TRDJ1	TRDD3	CALGNPEVPTFCTGGYTDKLIF	TGTGCTCTTGGGAACCCTGAGGTTCCTACCTTCTGTACTGGGGGATACACCGATAAACTCATCTTT
NA	TRDV1	TRDJ1	TRDD3	CALGELAYWGIYTDKLIF	TGTGCTCTTGGGGAACTAGCGTACTGGGGGATATACACCGATAAACTCATCTTT
few	TRDV1	TRDJ1	TRDD3	CALGELRTQTHWGIPTDKLIF	TGTGCTCTTGGGGAACTTAGAACCCAAACCCACTGGGGGATTCCCACCGATAAACTCATCTTT
NA	TRDV1	TRDJ1	NA	CALGDSRLWASRDVGALNTDKLIF	TGTGCTCTTGGGGACTCCAGGCTCTGGGCCTCTCGGGACGTGGGGGCACTCAACACCGATAAACTCATCTTT
NA	TRDV1	TRDJ1	TRDD3	CALGDSPVYWGIRYTDKLIF	TGTGCTCTTGGGGATAGCCCTGTTTACTGGGGGATACGGTACACCGATAAACTCATCTTT
few	TRDV1	TRDJ1	NA	CALGDPDGRNSFASPVYTDKLIF	TGTGCTCTTGGGGATCCCGATGGGCGCAATTCTTTCGCCAGCCCGGTGTACACCGATAAACTCATCTTT
NA	TRDV1	TRDJ1	NA	CALGKLGRPTGGSGELIF	TGTGCTCTTGGGAAACTAGGGAGGCCTACGGGGGGTTCTGGGGAACTCATCTTT
NA	TRDV1	TRDJ1	TRDD2	CALGDPFLRAGVPYTDKLIF	TGTGCTCTTGGGGACCCGTTCCTACGGGCCGGGGTTCCCTACACCGATAAACTCATCTTT
NA	TRDV1	TRDJ1	NA	CALGFLTELALRDYHYTDKLIF	TGTGCTCTTGGGTTCCTGACGGAACTGGCTTTACGGGACTATCACTACACCGATAAACTCATCTTT
NA	TRDV1	TRDJ1	NA	CALGERRRFYTDKLIF	TGTGCTCTTGGGGAACGGCGACGGTTTTACACCGATAAACTCATCTTT
NA	TRDV1	TRDJ1	TRDD3	CALGELLGARKELGDDTDKLIF	TGTGCTCTTGGGGAACTTCTCGGGGCCCGAAAGGAACTGGGGGATGACACCGATAAACTCATCTTT
NA	TRDV1	TRDJ1	TRDD3	CALGGTGPKVWIRTDKLIF	TGTGCTCTTGGGGGGACAGGTCCTAAGGTTTGGATACGCACCGATAAACTCATCTTT
few	TRDV1	TRDJ1	NA	CALGEFIGRGGHNDKLIF	TGTGCTCTTGGGGAATTCATTGGAAGGGGAGGGCATAACGATAAACTCATCTTT
NA	TRDV1	TRDJ1	TRDD3	CALGEVVGPSYWGRQVPDKLIF	TGTGCTCTTGGGGAGGTGGTCGGTCCTTCGTACTGGGGGAGACAGGTTCCCGATAAACTCATCTTT
few	TRDV1	TRDJ1	TRDD3	CALGELSRTGGYAVLKYTDKLIF	TGTGCTCTTGGGGAACTTTCCCGTACTGGGGGATACGCAGTGCTCAAGTACACCGATAAACTCATCTTT
few	TRDV1	TRDJ1	NA	CALGESAARSYTDKLIF	TGTGCTCTTGGGGAAAGTGCAGCCCGTTCGTACACCGATAAACTCATCTTT
few	TRDV1	TRDJ1	NA	CALGELGWEFYTDKLIF	TGTGCTCTTGGGGAACTAGGCTGGGAATTCTACACCGATAAACTCATCTTT
NA	TRDV1	TRDJ1	TRDD3	CALGERHVLGINFDKLIF	TGTGCTCTTGGGGAACGACACGTACTGGGGATAAACTTCGATAAACTCATCTTT
NA	TRDV1	TRDJ1	NA	CALGEYSGGPWWGLPGGTDKLIF	TGTGCTCTTGGGGAATATTCAGGGGGACCTTGGTGGGGCCTCCCCGGTGGCACCGATAAACTCATCTTT
few	TRDV1	TRDJ1	NA	CALGYGTDKLIF	TGTGCTCTTGGATACGGCACCGATAAACTCATCTTT
NA	TRDV3	TRDJ1	TRDD3	CAERVPSWGIPRPYTDKLIF	TGTGCCGAACGCGTTCCCTCCTGGGGGATACCCCGCCCTTACACCGATAAACTCATCTTT
NA	TRDV1	TRDJ1	NA	CALGEKTFRETTDKLIF	TGTGCTCTTGGGGAAAAGACCTTTCGGGAGACGACCGATAAACTCATCTTT
NA	TRDV1	TRDJ1	TRDD3	CALGENRPILGAPYTDKLIF	TGTGCTCTTGGGGAAAACCGGCCCATACTGGGGGCTCCGTACACCGATAAACTCATCTTT
few	TRDV1	TRDJ1	TRDD3	CALGAPALAGGYGYTDKLIF	TGTGCTCTTGGAGCCCCCGCACTTGCTGGGGGATATGGGTACACCGATAAACTCATCTTT
NA	TRDV1	TRDJ1	TRDD3	CALGELGGHSFSGGIRDTDKLIF	TGTGCTCTTGGGGAACTAGGAGGTCATTCCTTCTCTGGGGGGATACGAGACACCGATAAACTCATCTTT
NA	TRDV1	TRDJ1	TRDD3	CALGELPSVYWGIWRTDKLIF	TGTGCTCTTGGGGAACTTCCTTCCGTGTACTGGGGGATTTGGCGGACCGATAAACTCATCTTT
NA	TRDV1	TRDJ1	NA	CALGERSYVYWGIRRGTDKLIF	TGTGCTCTTGGGGAACGTTCCTACGTGTACTGGGGCATACGTCGGGGAACCGATAAACTCATCTTT
few	TRDV1	TRDJ1	NA	CALGDGPSITDKLIF	TGTGCTCTTGGGGACGGGCCCTCGATCACCGATAAACTCATCTTT
NA	TRDV2	TRDJ1	TRDD3	CACDTGMGDTRVDKLIF	TGTGCCTGTGACACCGGAATGGGGGATACGCGGGTCGATAAACTCATCTTT
NA	TRDV1	TRDJ1	TRDD3	CALGSRPSTLLGDPYTDKLIF	TGTGCTCTTGGGTCCCGGCCTTCCACCCTACTGGGGGACCCTTACACCGATAAACTCATCTTT